This T cell receptor beta chain comes out of a study of tumor-infiltrating lymphocytes in primary liver carcinoma. The overall study: The patients, men and women alike, were aged 30 to 69 years.

Study-wide findings and caveats: Overlap in tumor-adjacent and tumor-blood pairs fell below that of tumor region pairs. Only about 7.5-25% of top clones appeared in all five tumor regions.

On this clonotype: What it binds is not known. Germline is not matched at one junction end, which may reflect a read error.

A constant-region primer primed TCR beta cDNA synthesis from 400 to 550 ng of total RNA. Three nested multiplex PCR rounds, a slightly modified ARM-PCR, produced the libraries for TCR beta. TRBV1-TRBV30 forward primers paired with a C-beta reverse primer were used in the first two PCR rounds, which ran about 11 cycles each. TCRdb ran MiXCR on the multiplex PCR reads and lists one entry per CDR3 protein. The sample yields about 66,000 distinct CDR3 sequences, about 65% seen once. For each extraction, RNA and DNA were obtained together from 20-30 mg of unsorted bulk tissue. Patients had primary liver carcinoma treated by surgical resection. The CDR3 spans 15 residues. CDR1 and CDR2 from the germline V gene are SGHVS and FQNEAQ.

The receptor was isolated from a man in his forties with primary liver carcinoma and hepatitis B virus infection. This chain joins TRBV7-8 and TRBJ1-2; D remains ambiguous. The sample was liver tumor tissue from sampling region 4. Subset described: tumor region T4, right-lateral pole. DNA of the CDR3: TGTGCCAGCAGCTTAAGTTCCCCATTGGTCTTTGGCTACGCCTTC. Translated: CASSLSSPLVFGYAF.